The T cell receptor (beta chain) described here comes from a study of identical twins. The study, taken as a whole, reports: Alpha sequences out of frame and shared by twins had excess low generation probability.

This clonotype came up a few times. The antigen remains undetermined. TCRdb reprocessed the 5' RACE reads with MiXCR, giving one entry per CDR3 protein. The sample contains some 1,700,000 distinct CDR3 sequences, around 33% of which appear only once. Per germline, CDR1 MNHNS and CDR2 SASEGT. CDR3 length: 14 amino acids. V dropped 4 bases and J dropped 0 bases, with 9 bases sitting between them. The sequencing sample was made of cord blood. The chain has TRBV6-1 and TRBJ2-5; D ambiguous. This TCR came from a newborn girl in good health. The CDR3 here is CASSVHLYQETQYF. Here the CDR3 DNA reads TGTGCCAGCAGTGTCCACCTGTACCAAGAGACCCAGTACTTC.